This TCR beta chain was captured by sequencing in a study of CD4+ T cells in melanoma. Data came from immunoSEQ multiplex PCR; TCRdb stores just in-frame clones and leaves some out. Of roughly 10,000 clones listed, 68% are singletons. Whole-study results and caveats: A reported correlation linked neoantigen-specific CD4+ T cells to CD8+, macrophage and B cell function.

Remarks on this clone: Its antigen remains unidentified.

The sample consisted of cells from a culture (not recorded whether cultured in vitro). This TCR derives from a human donor with melanoma.

DNA for the CDR3: TGTGCCAGCAGCTTAACTTCTGGGAGGTTGGGCTATGGCTACACCTTC. Protein product: CASSLTSGRLGYGYTF. The V call is TRBV7-3, the J call TRBJ1-2; D is unclear. Per germline, CDR1 SGHTA and CDR2 FQGTGA. Trimming removed 0 bases at V and 4 bases at J, with 15 bases between. CDR3 size: 16 residues.